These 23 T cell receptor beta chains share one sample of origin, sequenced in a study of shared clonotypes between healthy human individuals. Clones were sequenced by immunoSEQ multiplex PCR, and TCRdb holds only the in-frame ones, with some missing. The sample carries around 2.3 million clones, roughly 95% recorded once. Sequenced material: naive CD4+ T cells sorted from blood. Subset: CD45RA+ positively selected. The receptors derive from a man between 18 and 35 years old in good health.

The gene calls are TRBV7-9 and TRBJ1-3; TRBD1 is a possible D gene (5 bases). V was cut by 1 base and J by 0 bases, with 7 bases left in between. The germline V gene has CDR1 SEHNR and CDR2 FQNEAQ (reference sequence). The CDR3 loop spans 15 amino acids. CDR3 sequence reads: CASSLDRTSGNTIYF. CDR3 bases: TGTGCCAGCAGCTTAGACAGGACCTCTGGAAACACCATATATTTT.

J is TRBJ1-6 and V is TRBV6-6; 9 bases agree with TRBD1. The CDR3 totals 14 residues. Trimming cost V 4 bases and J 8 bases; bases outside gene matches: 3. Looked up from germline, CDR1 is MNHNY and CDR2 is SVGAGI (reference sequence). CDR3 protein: CASSFTGGHSPLHF. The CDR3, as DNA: TGTGCCAGCAGTTTTACAGGGGGCCATTCACCCCTCCACTTT.

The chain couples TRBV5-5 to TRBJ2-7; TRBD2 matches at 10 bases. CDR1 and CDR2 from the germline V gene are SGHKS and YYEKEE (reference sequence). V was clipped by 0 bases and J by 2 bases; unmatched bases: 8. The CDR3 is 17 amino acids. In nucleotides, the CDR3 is TGTGCCAGCAGCTTGGGCAGCGGCGGACTAGCGGCCTACGAGCAGTACTTC. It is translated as CASSLGSGGLAAYEQYF.

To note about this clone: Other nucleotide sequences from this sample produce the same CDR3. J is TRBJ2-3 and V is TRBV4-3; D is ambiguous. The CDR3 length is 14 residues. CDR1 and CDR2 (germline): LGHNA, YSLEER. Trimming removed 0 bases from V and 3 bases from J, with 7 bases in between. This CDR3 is CASSQEGRTDTQYF. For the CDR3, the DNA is TGCGCCAGCAGCCAAGAGGGCAGAACAGATACGCAGTATTTT.

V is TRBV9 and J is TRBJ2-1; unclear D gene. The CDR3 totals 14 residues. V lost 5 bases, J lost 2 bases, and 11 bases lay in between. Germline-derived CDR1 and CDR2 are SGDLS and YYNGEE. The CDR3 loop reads CASSETPAYNEQFF. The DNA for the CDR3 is TGTGCCAGCAGTGAGACCCCAGCCTACAATGAGCAGTTCTTC.

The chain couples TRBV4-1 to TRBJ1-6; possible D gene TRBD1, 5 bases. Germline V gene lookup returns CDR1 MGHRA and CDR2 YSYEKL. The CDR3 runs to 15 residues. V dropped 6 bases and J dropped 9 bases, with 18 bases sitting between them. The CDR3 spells CASRRTWETGSPLHF. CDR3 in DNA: TGCGCCAGCAGACGAACATGGGAAACAGGTTCACCCCTCCACTTT.

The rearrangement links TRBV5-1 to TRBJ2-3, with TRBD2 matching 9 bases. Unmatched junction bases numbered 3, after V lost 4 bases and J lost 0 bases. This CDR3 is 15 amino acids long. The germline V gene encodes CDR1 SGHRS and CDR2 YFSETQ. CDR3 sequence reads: CASSALAGSTDTQYF. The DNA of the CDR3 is TGCGCCAGCAGCGCCCTAGCGGGGAGCACAGATACGCAGTATTTT.

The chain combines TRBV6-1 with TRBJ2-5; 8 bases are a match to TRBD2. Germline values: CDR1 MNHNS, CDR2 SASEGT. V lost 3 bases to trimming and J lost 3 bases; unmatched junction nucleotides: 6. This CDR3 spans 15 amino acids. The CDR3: CASSDPGLVKETQYF. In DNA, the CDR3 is TGTGCCAGCAGTGACCCGGGACTAGTTAAAGAGACCCAGTACTTC.

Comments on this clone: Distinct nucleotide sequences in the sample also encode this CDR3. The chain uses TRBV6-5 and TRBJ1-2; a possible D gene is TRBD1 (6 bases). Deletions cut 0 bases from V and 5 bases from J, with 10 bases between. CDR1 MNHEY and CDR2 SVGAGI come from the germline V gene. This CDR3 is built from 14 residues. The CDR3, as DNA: TGTGCCAGCAGTTACTCACAGGGCGGGTATGGCTACACCTTC. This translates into CASSYSQGGYGYTF.

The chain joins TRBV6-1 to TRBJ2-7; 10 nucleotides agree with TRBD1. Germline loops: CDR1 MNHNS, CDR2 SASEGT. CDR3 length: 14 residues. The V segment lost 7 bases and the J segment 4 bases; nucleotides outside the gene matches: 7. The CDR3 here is CASTTDRGRYEQYF. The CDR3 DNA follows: TGTGCCAGCACTACGGACAGGGGGAGGTACGAGCAGTACTTC.

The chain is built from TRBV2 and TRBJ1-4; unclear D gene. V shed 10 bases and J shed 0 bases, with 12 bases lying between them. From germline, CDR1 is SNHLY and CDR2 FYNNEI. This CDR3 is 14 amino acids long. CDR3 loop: CATKYIATNEKLFF. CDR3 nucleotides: TGTGCCACCAAATACATTGCAACTAATGAAAAACTGTTTTTT.

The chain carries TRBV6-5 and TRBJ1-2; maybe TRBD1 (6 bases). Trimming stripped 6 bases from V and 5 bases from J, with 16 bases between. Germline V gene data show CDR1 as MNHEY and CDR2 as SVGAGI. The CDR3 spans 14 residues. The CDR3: CASRPSGGGYGYTF. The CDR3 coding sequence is TGTGCCAGCAGGCCCTCCGGGGGCGGTTATGGCTACACCTTC.

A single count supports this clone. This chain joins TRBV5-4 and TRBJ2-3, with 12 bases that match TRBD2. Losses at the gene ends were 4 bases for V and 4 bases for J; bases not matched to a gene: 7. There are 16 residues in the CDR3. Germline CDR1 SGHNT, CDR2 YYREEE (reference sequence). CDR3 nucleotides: TGTGCCAGCAGCCGCCGTCTAGCGGGAGGGTCAGATACGCAGTATTTT. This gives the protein CASSRRLAGGSDTQYF.

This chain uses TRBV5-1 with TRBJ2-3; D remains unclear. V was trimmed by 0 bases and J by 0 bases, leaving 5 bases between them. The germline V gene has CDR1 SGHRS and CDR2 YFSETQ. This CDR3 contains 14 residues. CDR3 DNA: TGCGCCAGCAGCTTGGCCTACAGCACAGATACGCAGTATTTT. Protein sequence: CASSLAYSTDTQYF.

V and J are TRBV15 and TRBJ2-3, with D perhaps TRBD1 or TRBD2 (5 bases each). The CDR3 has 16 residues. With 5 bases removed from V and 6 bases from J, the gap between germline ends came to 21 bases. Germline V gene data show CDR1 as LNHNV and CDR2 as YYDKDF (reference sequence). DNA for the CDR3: TGTGCCACCAGCGTGGACCTGACAGCGGCATCGGATACGCAGTATTTT. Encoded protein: CATSVDLTAASDTQYF.

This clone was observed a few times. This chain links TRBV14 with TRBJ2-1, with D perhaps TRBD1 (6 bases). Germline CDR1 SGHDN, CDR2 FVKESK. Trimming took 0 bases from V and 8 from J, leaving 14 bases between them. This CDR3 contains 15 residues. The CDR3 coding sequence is TGTGCCAGCAGCCAAGATTGGGACAAATCGGATGAGCAGTTCTTC. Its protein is CASSQDWDKSDEQFF.

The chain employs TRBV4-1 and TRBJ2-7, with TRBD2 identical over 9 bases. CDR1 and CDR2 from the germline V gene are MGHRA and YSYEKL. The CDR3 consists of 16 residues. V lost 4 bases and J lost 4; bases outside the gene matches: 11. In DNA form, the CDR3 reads TGCGCCAGCAGCCCTATTTCCGGGACTAGCTATTACGAGCAGTACTTC. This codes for CASSPISGTSYYEQYF.

The CDR3 DNA follows: TGCGCCAGCAGCCCCTTATGGACAGGAAAGTATTCACCCCTCCACTTT. It yields the protein CASSPLWTGKYSPLHF. The chain is built from TRBV4-1 and TRBJ1-6; 7 positions agree with TRBD1. The CDR3 runs to 16 residues. Germline loops: CDR1 MGHRA, CDR2 YSYEKL. Unmatched junction bases numbered 11, after V lost 4 bases and J lost 8 bases.

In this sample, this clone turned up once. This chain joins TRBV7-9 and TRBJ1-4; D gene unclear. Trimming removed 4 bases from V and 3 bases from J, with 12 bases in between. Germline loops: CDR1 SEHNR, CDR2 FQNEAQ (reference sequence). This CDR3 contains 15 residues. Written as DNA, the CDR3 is TGTGCCAGCAGCTCCATCATCGGAGCTAATGAAAAACTGTTTTTT. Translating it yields CASSSIIGANEKLFF. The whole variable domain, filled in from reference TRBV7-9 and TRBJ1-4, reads DTGVSQNPRHKITKRGQNVTFRCDPISEHNRLYWYRQTLGQGPEFLTYFQNEAQLEKSRLLSDRFSAERPKGSFSTLEIQRTEQGDSAMYLCASSSIIGANEKLFFGSGTQLSVL.

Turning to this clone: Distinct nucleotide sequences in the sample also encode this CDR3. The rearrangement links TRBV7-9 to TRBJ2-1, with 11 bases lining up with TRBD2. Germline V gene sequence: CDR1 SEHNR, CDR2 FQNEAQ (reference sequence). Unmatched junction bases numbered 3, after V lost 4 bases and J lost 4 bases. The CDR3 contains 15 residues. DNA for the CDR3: TGTGCCAGCAGCTCGCTAGCGGGGGGTTACAATGAGCAGTTCTTC. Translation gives CASSSLAGGYNEQFF.

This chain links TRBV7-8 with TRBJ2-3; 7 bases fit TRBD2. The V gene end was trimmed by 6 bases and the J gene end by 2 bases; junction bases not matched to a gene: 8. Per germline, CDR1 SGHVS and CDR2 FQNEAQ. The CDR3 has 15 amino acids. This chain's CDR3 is CASSPRGVFTDTQYF. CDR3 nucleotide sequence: TGTGCCAGCAGTCCTCGGGGGGTTTTCACAGATACGCAGTATTTT.

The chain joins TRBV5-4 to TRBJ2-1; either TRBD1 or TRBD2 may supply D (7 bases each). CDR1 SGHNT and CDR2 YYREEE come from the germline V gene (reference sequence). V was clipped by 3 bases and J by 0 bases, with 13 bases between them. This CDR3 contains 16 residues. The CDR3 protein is CASSWERDSSYNEQFF. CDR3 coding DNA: TGTGCCAGCAGCTGGGAGCGGGACAGCTCCTACAATGAGCAGTTCTTC. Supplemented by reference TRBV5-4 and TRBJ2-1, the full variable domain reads ETGVTQSPTHLIKTRGQQVTLRCSSQSGHNTVSWYQQALGQGPQFIFQYYREEENGRGNFPPRFSGLQFPNYSSELNVNALELDDSALYLCASSWERDSSYNEQFFGPGTRLTVL.

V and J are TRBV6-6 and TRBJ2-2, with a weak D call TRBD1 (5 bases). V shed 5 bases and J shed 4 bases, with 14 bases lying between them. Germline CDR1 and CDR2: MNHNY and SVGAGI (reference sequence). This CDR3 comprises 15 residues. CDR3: CASSLDSPSTGELFF. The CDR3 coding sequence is TGTGCCAGCAGTCTCGACAGCCCCAGCACCGGGGAGCTGTTTTTT.